A single sample gave rise to the 27 T cell receptor beta chains below, sequenced in a study of cytomegalovirus exposure and HLA in healthy donors. PCR was performed using 60 Vbeta and 13 Jbeta primers. TCRdb's copy holds only in-frame clones and misses some; the assay was immunoSEQ multiplex PCR. The sample includes about 150,000 clones, around 10% seen only once; the top ten take 1.8%. Sequencing was carried out using PBMCs. These receptors were collected from a man aged 45-65 years in good health and CMV-seronegative.

The rearrangement joins TRBV5-1 to TRBJ1-2; no reliable D call. Trimming shortened V by 6 bases and J by 3 bases, and 9 bases separated the two germline ends. CDR1 is SGHRS and CDR2 is YFSETQ in the germline V gene. CDR3 size: 12 residues. Here the CDR3 DNA reads TGCGCCAGCATCGACCGGGACTATGGCTACACCTTC. Its translation is CASIDRDYGYTF.

J is TRBJ2-1 and V is TRBV14, with 8 bases aligning to TRBD1. The CDR3 sequence is 15 residues long. Germline values: CDR1 SGHDN, CDR2 FVKESK. After removal of 5 bases from V and 5 bases from J, the junction contained 8 bases not matched to a gene. Here the CDR3 reads CASSARQGPNNEQFF. Written as DNA, the CDR3 is TGTGCCAGCAGCGCCCGACAGGGGCCGAACAATGAGCAGTTCTTC.

The chain couples TRBV14 to TRBJ1-2; TRBD1 might be the D (6 bases). V was trimmed by 1 base and J by 4 bases, leaving 10 bases between them. CDR1 is SGHDN and CDR2 is FVKESK in the germline V gene. This CDR3 contains 14 residues. In DNA, the CDR3 is TGTGCCAGCAGCCAAGGGGGGCGCTTCTATGGCTACACCTTC. This gives the protein CASSQGGRFYGYTF. Based on the CDR3 plus reference TRBV14 and TRBJ1-2, the full variable domain is EAGVTQFPSHSVIEKGQTVTLRCDPISGHDNLYWYRRVMGKEIKFLLHFVKESKQDESGMPNNRFLAERTGGTYSTLKVQPAELEDSGVYFCASSQGGRFYGYTFGSGTRLTVV.

This clone was counted between two and nine times. Other DNA sequences within the sample encode an identical CDR3. V is TRBV28 and J is TRBJ2-7, with 12 nucleotides matching TRBD1. This CDR3 spans 14 amino acids. With 7 bases clipped from V and 7 bases from J, the junction kept 8 bases outside the gene matches. Germline V lookup: CDR1 MDHEN, CDR2 SYDVKM. CDR3 DNA: TGTGCCAGCAAGGGGGGACAGGGGGCAAGGGAGCAGTACTTC. As protein: CASKGGQGAREQYF.

This clone came up a few times. The gene calls are TRBV28 and TRBJ2-7, with D tentatively TRBD2 (6 bases). The CDR3 is made up of 17 amino acids. V dropped 3 bases and J dropped 7 bases, with 25 bases sitting between them. Germline-derived CDR1 and CDR2 are MDHEN and SYDVKM. In DNA form, the CDR3 reads TGTGCCAGCAGTTTTATTGGTCGGGACTTCGCCTTAGGTGAGCAGTACTTC. Amino acid sequence: CASSFIGRDFALGEQYF.

As for this clone: The junction differs from germline at one of its ends, possibly a read error. This chain uses TRBV7-7 with TRBJ2-3, with D uncertain. CDR3 length: 15 residues. The germline V gene has CDR1 SSHAT and CDR2 FNYEAQ (reference sequence). The CDR3 reads CASSLSLESTDTQYF. The CDR3 DNA sequence: TGTGCTAGCAGCTTAAGCTTGGAGAGCACAGATACGCAGTATTTT.

This clone came up a few times. This sequence joins TRBV5-6 and TRBJ1-2, with 8 positions matching TRBD1. The CDR3 has 14 amino acids. The germline gives CDR1 SGHDT, CDR2 YYEEEE. Germline trimming cut 4 bases from V and 6 bases from J; bases unmatched to any gene: 8. This chain's CDR3 is CASSTTTGVDGYTF. The CDR3 DNA sequence: TGTGCCAGCAGCACGACGACAGGGGTGGATGGCTACACCTTC.

The chain carries TRBV5-4 and TRBJ2-7; the D gene is possibly TRBD2 (5 bases). Germline V gene sequence: CDR1 SGHNT, CDR2 YYREEE (reference sequence). V dropped 4 bases and J dropped 3 bases, with 14 bases sitting between them. The CDR3 consists of 14 residues. As DNA, the CDR3 is TGTGCCAGCAGCCTACCGGGATTAAACTACGAGCAGTACTTC. Amino acids: CASSLPGLNYEQYF. Together with reference TRBV5-4 and TRBJ2-7, the CDR3 gives the full variable domain: ETGVTQSPTHLIKTRGQQVTLRCSSQSGHNTVSWYQQALGQGPQFIFQYYREEENGRGNFPPRFSGLQFPNYSSELNVNALELDDSALYLCASSLPGLNYEQYFGPGTRLTVT.

The chain has TRBV2 and TRBJ1-5, with D unresolved. The CDR3 length is 16 residues. V was pared by 4 bases and J by 0 bases, with 13 bases between. Per the germline V gene, CDR1 is SNHLY and CDR2 is FYNNEI. CDR3 DNA: TGTGCCAGCAGTGCGGAAGGCGGCCATAGCAATCAGCCCCAGCATTTT. Translating gives CASSAEGGHSNQPQHF.

The chain couples TRBV5-1 to TRBJ2-5; the D gene is possibly TRBD1 (6 bases). Germline loops: CDR1 SGHRS, CDR2 YFSETQ. The CDR3 is 16 residues long. V was trimmed by 3 bases and J by 5 bases, leaving 20 bases between them. The CDR3: CASSSPAGRDMETQYF. In nucleotides, the CDR3 is TGCGCCAGCAGCTCTCCGGCTGGACGGGACATGGAGACCCAGTACTTC.

The chain couples TRBV5-1 to TRBJ2-3; D unclear. CDR1 and CDR2 from the germline V gene are SGHRS and YFSETQ. V was shortened by 1 base and J by 0 bases, with 3 bases between the two germline ends. The CDR3 totals 13 residues. CDR3 region: CASSLTSTDTQYF. In DNA form, the CDR3 reads TGCGCCAGCAGCTTGACTAGCACAGATACGCAGTATTTT.

V gene TRBV27 combines with J gene TRBJ1-1, with D unresolved. Germline lookup yields CDR1 MNHEY and CDR2 SMNVEV (reference sequence). V gave up 2 bases and J gave up 4 bases, with 11 bases separating them. The CDR3 extends over 14 amino acids. CDR3 DNA: TGTGCCAGCAGTTTAGAGGCGCATAGCACTGAAGCTTTCTTT. It codes for CASSLEAHSTEAFF.

The chain links TRBV7-3 to TRBJ2-3; D perhaps matches TRBD1 (6 bases). CDR1 is SGHTA, CDR2 FQGTGA, per germline. This CDR3 is 17 amino acids long. The V and J ends lost 4 bases and 0 bases respectively, with 17 bases between them. The DNA of the CDR3 is TGTGCCAGCAGCTCCGCAGGGGTGGGCGGGAGCACAGATACGCAGTATTTT. It is translated as CASSSAGVGGSTDTQYF.

The chain recombines TRBV18 with TRBJ2-1; 7 nucleotides line up with TRBD2. CDR1 KGHSH and CDR2 LQKENI come from the germline V gene. V gave up 0 bases and J gave up 2 bases; unmatched junction bases: 1. The CDR3 sequence is 15 residues long. The DNA for the CDR3 is TGTGCCAGCTCACCACCGGGGGGGGCCTACAATGAGCAGTTCTTC. Encoded protein: CASSPPGGAYNEQFF.

The gene calls are TRBV7-8 and TRBJ1-5; D possibly corresponds to TRBD1 (6 bases). The V end lost 4 bases, the J end lost 6 bases, and 10 bases lay between the germline ends. This CDR3 spans 13 amino acids. Germline loops: CDR1 SGHVS, CDR2 FQNEAQ. CDR3 protein: CASSSDRTQPQHF. CDR3 sequence (DNA): TGTGCCAGCAGCTCCGACAGGACTCAGCCCCAGCATTTT. Full variable domain (outside the CDR3, taken from reference TRBV7-8 and TRBJ1-5): GAGVSQSPRYKVAKRGQDVALRCDPISGHVSLFWYQQALGQGPEFLTYFQNEAQLDKSGLPSDRFFAERPEGSVSTLKIQRTQQEDSAVYLCASSSDRTQPQHFGDGTRLSIL.

The CDR3 protein is CASSPGTSGTYEQYF. In DNA, the CDR3 is TGTGCCAGCAGCCCCGGGACTAGCGGGACCTACGAGCAGTACTTC. V and J are TRBV14 and TRBJ2-7, with 13 bases identical to TRBD2. The J segment lost 2 bases and the V segment lost 4 bases, leaving 2 bases of the junction unmatched. CDR1 is SGHDN and CDR2 is FVKESK in the germline V gene. The CDR3 contains 15 residues.

J is TRBJ2-5 and V is TRBV30; 12 bases agree with TRBD2. The CDR3 is 14 amino acids. The V gene end was trimmed by 4 bases and the J gene end by 5 bases; junction bases not matched to a gene: 5. Germline CDR1 GTSNPN, CDR2 SVGIG (reference sequence). The CDR3 sequence is CAWKSSGRGETQYF. The CDR3 nucleotides read TGTGCCTGGAAGTCTAGCGGGAGGGGGGAGACCCAGTACTTC.

The chain joins TRBV27 to TRBJ1-4; D uncertain. The V end was cut by 0 bases, the J end by 0 bases, with 8 bases between. Germline values: CDR1 MNHEY, CDR2 SMNVEV (reference sequence). The CDR3 extends over 16 amino acids. CDR3 coding DNA: TGTGCCAGCAGTTTATCGTGGGCAGCAACTAATGAAAAACTGTTTTTT. It yields the protein CASSLSWAATNEKLFF.

This clone was observed a handful of times. The chain couples TRBV5-1 to TRBJ1-1, with a possible D match to TRBD1 (5 bases). The CDR3 loop spans 15 amino acids. The germline CDR1 and CDR2 sequences are SGHRS and YFSETQ. V was trimmed by 4 bases and J by 1 base, leaving 14 bases between them. The CDR3 loop reads CASSAGMEPNTEAFF. The CDR3 DNA reads TGCGCCAGCAGCGCAGGGATGGAACCGAACACTGAAGCTTTCTTT. Drawing the rest from reference TRBV5-1 and TRBJ1-1, the complete variable domain is KAGVTQTPRYLIKTRGQQVTLSCSPISGHRSVSWYQQTPGQGLQFLFEYFSETQRNKGNFPGRFSGRQFSNSRSEMNVSTLELGDSALYLCASSAGMEPNTEAFFGQGTRLTVV.

This clone was detected only a few times. The gene calls are TRBV2 and TRBJ1-5; TRBD1 is a possible D gene (6 bases). This CDR3 has 16 residues. Germline V gives CDR1 SNHLY, CDR2 FYNNEI. Trimming shortened V by 4 bases and J by 4 bases, and 17 bases separated the two germline ends. The CDR3: CASSAGEGGRNQPQHF. CDR3 coding DNA: TGTGCCAGCAGTGCCGGCGAAGGGGGAAGGAATCAGCCCCAGCATTTT.

The table lists this clone with a few counts. The rearrangement uses TRBV5-1 and TRBJ1-3, with 9 positions matching TRBD1. The CDR3 is 15 residues long. CDR1 is SGHRS, CDR2 YFSETQ, per germline. V lost 2 bases and J lost 4; bases outside the gene matches: 4. This CDR3 reads CASSLGTGYGNTIYF. CDR3 in DNA: TGCGCCAGCAGCTTAGGGACAGGGTACGGAAACACCATATATTTT.

This clone was detected only a few times. J is TRBJ2-2 and V is TRBV25-1; TRBD1 aligns across 7 bases. The CDR3 is 14 residues long. Germline assignment: CDR1 MGHDK and CDR2 SYGVNS. With 8 bases clipped from V and 1 base from J, the junction kept 4 bases outside the gene matches. The CDR3 bases are TGTGCCAGCGTACAGGGGTTGAACACCGGGGAGCTGTTTTTT. It encodes CASVQGLNTGELFF.

The genes are TRBV14 and TRBJ1-2; 7 nucleotides line up with TRBD1. The CDR3 length is 17 residues. Germline V gives CDR1 SGHDN, CDR2 FVKESK. Trimming cost V 1 base and J 8 bases; bases outside gene matches: 16. CDR3 residues: CASSQVTTSTGLRGYTF. Here the CDR3 DNA reads TGTGCCAGCAGCCAAGTAACCACCTCGACAGGGCTGAGGGGCTACACCTTC.

The sample holds a few counts of this clone. The chain combines TRBV2 with TRBJ2-5, with TRBD2 as a possible D gene (7 bases). The germline CDR1 and CDR2 sequences are SNHLY and FYNNEI. This CDR3 contains 11 residues. Trimming cost V 9 bases and J 7 bases, with 12 bases left between them. The DNA of the CDR3 is TGTGCCAGTGGGGGGGGGCCGACCCAGTACTTC. Its translation is CASGGGPTQYF.

J is TRBJ2-7 and V is TRBV5-1, with 7 bases matching TRBD1. CDR3 size: 14 residues. Germline V CDR1 and CDR2: SGHRS, YFSETQ. Trimming removed 4 bases from V and 4 bases from J; junction bases left unmatched: 8. DNA of the CDR3: TGCGCCAGCAGCCCCGGGACAGCCACTTACGAGCAGTACTTC. Translated: CASSPGTATYEQYF.

V usage is TRBV9 and J usage is TRBJ2-7, with D perhaps matching TRBD2 (5 bases). Germline-derived CDR1 and CDR2 are SGDLS and YYNGEE. CDR3 length: 15 residues. V lost 0 bases to trimming and J lost 0 bases, with 10 bases between them. Here the CDR3 reads CASSVGVAGSYEQYF. CDR3 nucleotides: TGTGCCAGCAGCGTAGGAGTGGCGGGCTCCTACGAGCAGTACTTC.

This chain connects TRBV9 to TRBJ2-3; D is possibly TRBD2 (5 bases). The V and J ends lost 4 bases and 0 bases respectively, with 12 bases between them. CDR3 length: 15 amino acids. CDR1 and CDR2 (germline): SGDLS, YYNGEE. Here the CDR3 DNA reads TGTGCCAGCAGCCAGAGCGGAGCTAGCACAGATACGCAGTATTTT. Its translation is CASSQSGASTDTQYF.